This TCR beta chain was recovered during a study of cytomegalovirus exposure and HLA in healthy donors. Germline CDR1 is SEHNR and CDR2 is FQNEAQ (reference sequence). Trimming pared 3 bases from V and 0 bases from J, leaving 5 bases between. This CDR3 comprises 13 residues. Healthy bone marrow donors made up the cohort. The PCR made use of 60 Vbeta and 13 Jbeta primers. The table came from immunoSEQ multiplex PCR; TCRdb's copy has only in-frame clones and leaves some out. The sample holds some 89,000 clones, 78% seen once. Whole-study results and caveats: TCR beta sequences numbering around 15,000 were associated with HLA alleles at 0.05 false discovery rate in a later analysis. Later on, a genetic analysis was performed. It linked a missense variant in DCLRE1C with V- and J-gene trimming of TCR beta.

The sample holds a few counts of this clone. No antigen is known for it. The identical CDR3 is also encoded by other nucleotide sequences in the sample. V and J are TRBV7-9 and TRBJ1-1, with D unclear. This receptor was identified in a woman aged 40 to 50 in good health and CMV-seropositive. Sequences were obtained from PBMCs. The CDR3 here is CASSFTVNTEAFF. In DNA, the CDR3 is TGTGCCAGCAGCTTCACGGTGAACACTGAAGCTTTCTTT.